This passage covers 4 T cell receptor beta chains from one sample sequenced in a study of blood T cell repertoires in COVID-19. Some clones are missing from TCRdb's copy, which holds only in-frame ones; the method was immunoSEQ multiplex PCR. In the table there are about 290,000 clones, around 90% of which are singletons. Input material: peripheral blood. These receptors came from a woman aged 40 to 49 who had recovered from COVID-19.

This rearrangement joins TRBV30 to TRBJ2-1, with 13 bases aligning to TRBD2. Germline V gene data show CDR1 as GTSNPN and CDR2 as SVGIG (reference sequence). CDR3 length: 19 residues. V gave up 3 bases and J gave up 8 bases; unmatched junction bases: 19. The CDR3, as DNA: TGTGCCTGGAGGGGACGGACGGTCGTGGGACTAGCGGGAAGGGATGAGCAGTTCTTC. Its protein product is CAWRGRTVVGLAGRDEQFF.

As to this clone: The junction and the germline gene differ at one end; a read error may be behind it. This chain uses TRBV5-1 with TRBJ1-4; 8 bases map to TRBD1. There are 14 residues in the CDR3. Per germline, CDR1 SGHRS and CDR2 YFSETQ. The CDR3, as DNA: TGCGCCAGCAGCTACGAGACCGGGACAGGCCACACTACGTTT. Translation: CASSYETGTGHTTF. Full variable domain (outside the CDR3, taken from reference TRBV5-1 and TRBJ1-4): KAGVTQTPRYLIKTRGQQVTLSCSPISGHRSVSWYQQTPGQGLQFLFEYFSETQRNKGNFPGRFSGRQFSNSRSEMNVSTLELGDSALYLCASSYETGTGHTTFGSGTQLSVL.

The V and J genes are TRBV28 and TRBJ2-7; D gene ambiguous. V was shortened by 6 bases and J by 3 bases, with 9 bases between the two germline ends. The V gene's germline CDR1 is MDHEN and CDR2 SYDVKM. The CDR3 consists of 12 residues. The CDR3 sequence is CASRPGHYEQYF. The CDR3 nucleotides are TGTGCCAGCAGACCCGGTCACTACGAGCAGTACTTC.

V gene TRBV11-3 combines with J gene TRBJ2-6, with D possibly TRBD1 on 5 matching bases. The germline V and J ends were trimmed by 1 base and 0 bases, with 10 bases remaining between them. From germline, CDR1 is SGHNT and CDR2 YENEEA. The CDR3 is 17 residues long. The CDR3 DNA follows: TGTGCCAGCAGCTTAGGAAGACAGAGCTCTGGGGCCAACGTCCTGACTTTC. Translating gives CASSLGRQSSGANVLTF.